This TCR beta chain was recorded in a study of identical twins. A remark on this clonotype: Its specificity is not known.

Via MiXCR, TCRdb re-called the 5' RACE reads, giving one row per CDR3 protein. Of under 250,000 distinct CDR3 sequences in the sample, approximately 8.3% were seen once. Study results and limitations: In beta out-of-frame sequences, the excess sharing between twins was weaker.

The CDR3 covers 17 residues. J was trimmed by 1 base and V by 7 bases; bases with no gene match: 11. CDR1 and CDR2 from the germline V gene are MNHNS and SASEGT. Separately, the same data were catalogued under a study of yellow fever vaccine responses in identical twins.

The receptor comes from a woman between 18 and 30 years old in good health. J is TRBJ2-1 and V is TRBV6-1, with TRBD2 identical over 9 bases. Material for sequencing was memory (CD45RO+) T cells sorted from blood. CDR3 DNA: TGTGCCAGCACCCAGAGGGTGACTAGCGGATCCTACAATGAGCAGTTCTTC. This translates into CASTQRVTSGSYNEQFF.